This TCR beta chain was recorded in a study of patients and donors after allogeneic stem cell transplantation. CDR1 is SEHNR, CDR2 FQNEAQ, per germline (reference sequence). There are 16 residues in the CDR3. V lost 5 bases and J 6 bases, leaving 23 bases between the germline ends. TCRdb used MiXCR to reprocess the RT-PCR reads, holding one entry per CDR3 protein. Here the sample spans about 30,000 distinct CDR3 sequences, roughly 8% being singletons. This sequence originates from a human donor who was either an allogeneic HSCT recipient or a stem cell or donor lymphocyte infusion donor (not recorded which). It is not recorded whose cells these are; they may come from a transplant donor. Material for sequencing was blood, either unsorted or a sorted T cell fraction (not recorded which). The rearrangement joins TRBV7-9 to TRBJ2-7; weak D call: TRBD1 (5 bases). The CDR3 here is CASSSSRALEQGEQYF. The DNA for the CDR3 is TGTGCCAGCAGCAGCAGTAGGGCCTTGGAGCAGGGCGAGCAGTACTTC.